This T cell receptor beta chain was identified during a study of blood T cell repertoires in COVID-19. Overall study: The samples span acute and convalescent COVID-19 from the United States, Italy and Spain. Sources were T cells, B-cell-depleted T cells, or PBMCs; the material itself was cDNA or gDNA.

TCRdb's copy holds only in-frame clones and misses some; the assay was immunoSEQ multiplex PCR. Among 150,000 to 200,000 clones listed, 85% to 90% were seen once. CDR3 length equals 15 residues. The ends lost 9 bases at V and 5 bases at J; junction bases unmatched: 12. Germline CDR1 is LNHDA and CDR2 is SQIVND (reference sequence). Seattle researchers signed up patients amid active infection and tracked them longitudinally. Sequenced material: peripheral blood. This rearrangement joins TRBV19 to TRBJ1-4; 7 positions match TRBD1. The TCR sequence derives from a person aged 70 to 79 with COVID-19, enrolled during active disease. The CDR3 DNA follows: TGTGCCAGCAACTCCCGGGACAGACAAAATGAAAAACTGTTTTTT. Translated, it gives CASNSRDRQNEKLFF.